This T cell receptor (beta chain) was retrieved from a study of cytomegalovirus exposure and HLA in healthy donors. The CDR3 extends over 16 amino acids. The germline V gene encodes CDR1 SEHNR and CDR2 FQNEAQ (reference sequence). Losses at the gene ends were 5 bases for V and 6 bases for J; bases not matched to a gene: 13. The primer mix had 60 Vbeta and 13 Jbeta primers. Sequenced by immunoSEQ multiplex PCR; TCRdb stores in-frame clones only, minus some. Here the sample spans 42,000 or so clones, 40% to 60% being singletons. The chain combines TRBV7-9 with TRBJ2-7, with TRBD1 matching 10 bases. Sequencing was carried out using PBMCs. The TCR originated in a human donor in good health. CDR3: CASSQLGQGRRIEQYF. The CDR3 coding sequence is TGTGCCAGCAGCCAGTTGGGACAGGGGCGAAGGATCGAGCAGTACTTC.